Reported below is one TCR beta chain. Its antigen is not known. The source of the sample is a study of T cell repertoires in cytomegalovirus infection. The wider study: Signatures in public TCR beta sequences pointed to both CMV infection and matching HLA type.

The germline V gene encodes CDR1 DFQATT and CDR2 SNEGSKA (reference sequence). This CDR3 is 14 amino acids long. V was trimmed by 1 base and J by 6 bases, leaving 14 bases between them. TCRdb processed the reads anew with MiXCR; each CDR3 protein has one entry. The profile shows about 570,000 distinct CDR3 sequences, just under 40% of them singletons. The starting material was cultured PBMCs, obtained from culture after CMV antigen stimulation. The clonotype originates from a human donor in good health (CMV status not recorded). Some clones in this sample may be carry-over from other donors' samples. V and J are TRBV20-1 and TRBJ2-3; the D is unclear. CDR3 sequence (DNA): TGCAGTGCTAGAGTCCCGAACCCCTCGGATACGCAGTATTTT. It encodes CSARVPNPSDTQYF.